This TCR beta chain was recovered during a study of shared clonotypes between healthy human individuals. Profiling relied on immunoSEQ multiplex PCR, and the TCRdb table lists in-frame clones only, not all of them. There are about 960,000 clones in the sample; about three quarters occur only once, and nearly 1.5% lies in the top ten. CDR1 is MRHNA and CDR2 is SNTAGT in the germline V gene. The V gene end was trimmed by 3 bases and the J gene end by 1 base; junction bases not matched to a gene: 2. This CDR3 spans 16 amino acids. This chain links TRBV6-4 with TRBJ2-1, with TRBD2 identical over 11 bases. This sequence originates from a man younger than 35 in good health. Sequencing input: memory CD4+ T cells sorted from blood. The subset: CD45RA-negative fraction. CDR3: CASSETSGSSYNEQFF. The CDR3 DNA reads TGTGCCAGCAGTGAAACTAGCGGGAGTTCCTACAATGAGCAGTTCTTC.